The rows below give T cell receptor beta chains drawn from one sample of a study of a mutant IDH1 vaccine in newly diagnosed glioma. Sequencing was performed with immunoSEQ multiplex PCR; in TCRdb, only in-frame clones are kept and a portion is missing. This table has over 75,000 clones, roughly 90% appearing once. The sample in question was PBMCs, obtained from a glioma patient treated with radiotherapy, temozolomide or both. The receptors here all came from a woman aged 50 to 60 with glioma. Each CDR3 is given with its conserved first and last residue. D genes are given only for firm matches. Where a row states a size, it is once, few, many or the class of an expanded clone; other rows omit it.

j_call v_call clone_size d_call cdr3_aa cdr3_nt
TRBJ2-4 TRBV2 NA NA CASSAAPRGANIQYF TGTGCCAGCAGTGCGGCCCCGCGGGGAGCGAACATTCAGTACTTC
TRBJ2-5 TRBV5-1 NA TRBD1 CASSFGQAQETQYF TGCGCCAGCAGCTTCGGACAGGCCCAAGAGACCCAGTACTTC
TRBJ2-7 TRBV4-2 NA NA CASSQTGLDEQYF TGTGCCAGCAGCCAAACAGGGCTGGACGAGCAGTACTTC
TRBJ1-1 TRBV10-2 NA NA CASSFQQNTEAFF TGCGCCAGCAGTTTTCAGCAGAACACTGAAGCTTTCTTT
TRBJ2-6 TRBV7-9 NA NA CASSPGAPGGGANVLTF TGTGCCAGCAGCCCGGGGGCCCCCGGTGGCGGGGCCAACGTCCTGACTTTC
TRBJ2-1 TRBV18 NA NA CASSPLTGGGTMNEQFF TGTGCCAGCTCACCCCTTACCGGGGGCGGGACTATGAATGAGCAGTTCTTC
TRBJ2-3 TRBV30 NA NA CAWSPGSLSTQYF TGTGCCTGGAGTCCGGGCTCCCTAAGTACGCAGTATTTT
TRBJ2-1 TRBV5-4 once NA CASSLSNSYNEQFF TGTGCCAGCAGCTTAAGCAATTCCTACAATGAGCAGTTCTTC
TRBJ2-5 TRBV2 NA TRBD1 CASSERVRTGAQETQYF TGTGCCAGCAGTGAAAGAGTAAGGACAGGGGCTCAAGAGACCCAGTACTTC
TRBJ2-7 TRBV7-6 NA TRBD1 CASSSRTGMLYEQYF TGTGCCAGCAGCTCACGGACAGGGATGTTATACGAGCAGTACTTC
TRBJ2-3 TRBV6-5 NA TRBD1 CASSFRDRDTQYF TGTGCCAGCAGTTTCCGGGACAGAGATACGCAGTATTTT
TRBJ2-1 TRBV11-2 NA TRBD2 CASKQGRGLAEDNEQFF TGTGCCAGCAAGCAAGGTAGGGGACTAGCGGAAGACAATGAGCAGTTCTTC
TRBJ1-4 TRBV19 NA NA CATRYEKLFF TGTGCCACCCGCTATGAAAAACTGTTTTTT
TRBJ1-1 TRBV5-1 NA NA CASRPTPLGVTEAFF TGCGCCAGCAGACCCACCCCTCTGGGGGTCACTGAAGCTTTCTTT
TRBJ1-6 TRBV4-1 NA TRBD1 CASSQGPGQQMNSPLHF TGCGCCAGCAGCCAGGGACCGGGACAGCAAATGAATTCACCCCTCCACTTT
TRBJ1-1 TRBV7-6 NA TRBD1 CASSFVGQGRTEAFF TGTGCCAGCAGCTTTGTAGGACAGGGGAGGACTGAAGCTTTCTTT
TRBJ2-6 TRBV7-6 NA NA CASSLKSGANVLTF TGTGCCAGCAGCTTAAAATCTGGGGCCAACGTCCTGACTTTC
TRBJ1-2 TRBV5-5 NA TRBD1 CASSSTGADGYTF TGTGCCAGCAGTTCTACAGGGGCGGACGGCTACACCTTC
TRBJ1-5 TRBV6-6 NA TRBD1 CASSWTGMGNQPQHF TGTGCCAGCAGTTGGACAGGAATGGGCAATCAGCCCCAGCATTTT
TRBJ2-7 TRBV6-6 NA TRBD1 CASSLQGAYEQYF TGTGCCAGCAGTCTACAGGGGGCCTACGAGCAGTACTTC
TRBJ2-7 TRBV7-9 NA NA CASSFDGGVEQYF TGTGCCAGCAGCTTCGACGGAGGGGTAGAGCAGTACTTC
TRBJ2-2 TRBV6-4 once NA CASSDPTRTGELFF TGTGCCAGCAGTGATCCCACCCGCACCGGGGAGCTGTTTTTT
TRBJ2-7 TRBV27 NA NA CASSLGDAPYEQYF TGTGCCAGCAGTTTAGGGGACGCCCCCTACGAGCAGTACTTC
TRBJ2-7 TRBV12-5 NA TRBD2 CASGLVGRERYEQYF TGTGCTAGTGGTTTGGTAGGGCGGGAGCGCTACGAGCAGTACTTC
TRBJ1-5 TRBV30 NA NA CAWSKTGRYQPQHF TGTGCCTGGAGTAAAACAGGGCGATATCAGCCCCAGCATTTT
TRBJ2-5 TRBV30 NA NA CACGFERQETQYF TGTGCCTGCGGTTTTGAGAGACAAGAGACCCAGTACTTC
TRBJ1-5 TRBV19 few NA CASRLNSGAFYQPQHF TGTGCCAGTAGGCTAAATTCGGGGGCGTTTTATCAGCCCCAGCATTTT
TRBJ2-1 TRBV2 NA NA CASSGGPVIGQFF TGTGCCAGCAGTGGCGGGCCTGTGATTGGGCAGTTCTTC
TRBJ2-1 TRBV27 NA NA CASTKGPEQFF TGTGCCAGCACCAAGGGGCCCGAGCAGTTCTTC
TRBJ2-7 TRBV28 NA NA CASNIQGSTYEQYF TGTGCCAGCAATATACAGGGCTCCACCTACGAGCAGTACTTC
TRBJ2-3 TRBV28 NA NA CASIPRGPDTQYF TGTGCCAGCATCCCCCGGGGGCCAGATACGCAGTATTTT
TRBJ1-4 TRBV30 few NA CAWSSWGREKLFF TGTGCCTGGAGTTCTTGGGGGCGAGAAAAACTGTTTTTT
TRBJ1-5 TRBV4-2 NA TRBD1 CASSQGQGDNQPQHF TGTGCCAGCAGCCAAGGGCAGGGGGACAATCAGCCCCAGCATTTT
TRBJ1-4 TRBV6-5 NA NA CASQRRRGGNEKLFF TGTGCCAGCCAGAGACGGAGAGGTGGTAATGAAAAACTGTTTTTT
TRBJ2-7 TRBV5-1 NA NA CASSLYTKDPGEQYF TGCGCCAGCAGCCTTTATACGAAAGATCCGGGCGAGCAGTACTTC
TRBJ1-2 TRBV11-2 NA NA CASSSTALVRSYGYTF TGTGCCAGCAGCTCGACAGCCCTAGTCAGATCCTATGGCTACACCTTC
TRBJ2-7 TRBV6-1 NA NA CASSTQTGFYEQYF TGTGCCAGCAGTACACAGACAGGCTTCTACGAGCAGTACTTC
TRBJ1-4 TRBV28 NA NA CASSLEADGTNEKLFF TGTGCCAGCAGTTTAGAGGCAGACGGAACTAATGAAAAACTGTTTTTT
TRBJ1-6 TRBV27 NA NA CASSLGSSNNSPLHF TGTGCCAGCAGTTTAGGGAGCAGTAATAATTCACCCCTCCACTTT
TRBJ2-3 TRBV5-4 NA NA CASSFVTRGGDTQYF TGTGCCAGCAGCTTCGTTACTAGGGGGGGAGATACGCAGTATTTT
TRBJ1-4 TRBV6-5 few NA CASTKWDGNEKLFF TGTGCCAGCACCAAGTGGGACGGGAATGAAAAACTGTTTTTT
TRBJ2-3 TRBV5-6 NA NA CASSLQRSTDTQYF TGTGCCAGCAGCTTGCAGCGGAGCACAGATACGCAGTATTTT
TRBJ1-2 TRBV28 NA NA CASSLRIGTLAGYTF TGTGCCAGCAGTTTGAGGATAGGTACGCTTGCGGGCTACACCTTC
TRBJ1-5 TRBV6-1 few NA CASSSDWSNQPQHF TGTGCCAGCAGTTCGGATTGGAGCAATCAGCCCCAGCATTTT
TRBJ2-7 TRBV7-6 NA NA CASSSGGPYEQYF TGTGCCAGCAGCTCGGGTGGGCCCTACGAGCAGTACTTC
TRBJ1-4 TRBV18 NA NA CASSPGRDFEKLFF TGTGCCAGCTCACCGGGACGGGACTTTGAAAAACTGTTTTTT